This TCR beta chain derives from a study of OX40 agonist ivuxolimab in advanced cancers. Broader study findings: Researchers did not establish what antigens the expanded peripheral T cells target. Both CD4+ and CD8+ T cell populations in blood had undergone clonal expansion by week 6 at 0.1 to 3.0 mg/kg.

To note about this clone: The antigen remains undetermined.

Per germline, CDR1 MDHEN and CDR2 SYDVKM. This CDR3 is built from 15 residues. After removal of 8 bases from V and 6 bases from J, the junction contained 10 bases not matched to a gene. Sequencing used immunoSEQ multiplex PCR; TCRdb keeps in-frame clones, though not all of them. This sample has fewer than 110,000 clones, with 85% to 95% found just once. The source is an adult with an advanced solid tumor such as melanoma, head and neck, liver or kidney cancer. This specimen was CD4+ or CD8+ T cells sorted from blood, taken in a trial of the OX40 agonist ivuxolimab. This rearrangement joins TRBV28 to TRBJ2-2; TRBD1 matches at 9 bases. CDR3 coding DNA: TGTGCCAGCTCTACGGGACAGGGAAGCCCCGGGGAGCTGTTTTTT. This codes for CASSTGQGSPGELFF. Combining the CDR3 with reference TRBV28 and TRBJ2-2 gives the whole variable domain DVKVTQSSRYLVKRTGEKVFLECVQDMDHENMFWYRQDPGLGLRLIYFSYDVKMKEKGDIPEGYSVSREKKERFSLILESASTNQTSMYLCASSTGQGSPGELFFGEGSRLTVL.